A single sample is the source of the 13 T cell receptor beta chains below, sequenced in a study of blood T cell repertoires in COVID-19. Data came from immunoSEQ multiplex PCR; TCRdb stores just in-frame clones and leaves some out. Of around 180,000 clones listed, around four fifths are singletons. The sequencing sample was made of peripheral blood. All receptors come from a young woman with acute or convalescent COVID-19.

The chain carries TRBV5-1 and TRBJ1-2; possible D gene TRBD1, 6 bases. The CDR3 extends over 15 amino acids. The V gene's germline CDR1 is SGHRS and CDR2 YFSETQ. Deletions cut 4 bases from V and 1 base from J, with 14 bases between. This CDR3 reads CASSPRTELNYGYTF. The CDR3 bases are TGCGCCAGCAGCCCAAGGACAGAACTTAACTATGGCTACACCTTC.

This chain links TRBV7-6 with TRBJ2-5; 13 bases line up with TRBD2. J was trimmed by 1 base and V by 7 bases; bases with no gene match: 6. This CDR3 contains 16 residues. CDR1 SGHVS and CDR2 FNYEAQ come from the germline V gene. The CDR3 DNA is TGTGCCAGCAAACTTGGGACTAGCGGGATCCAAGAGACCCAGTACTTC. Translation: CASKLGTSGIQETQYF.

A word on this clone: The DNA is left out, because the CDR3 cannot be placed on it with certainty; the CDR3 is given as TCRdb lists it. V usage is TRBV27 and J usage is TRBJ1-3; TRBD1 is taken as the D call from the table, unchecked against the DNA. Germline CDR1 reads MNHEY; CDR2 reads SMNVEV (reference sequence). 16 amino acids form the CDR3, both terminal residues included. This CDR3 is CASSSSGQGAGNTIYF.

The chain carries TRBV5-1 and TRBJ2-1, with D perhaps TRBD1 (7 bases). The germline V gene encodes CDR1 SGHRS and CDR2 YFSETQ. This CDR3 contains 15 residues. V lost 2 bases to trimming and J lost 2 bases, with 11 bases between them. The CDR3 region is CASSFGGTAYNEQFF. For the CDR3, the DNA is TGCGCCAGCAGCTTCGGCGGGACAGCCTACAATGAGCAGTTCTTC.

This clone appeared a single time. J is TRBJ1-4 and V is TRBV6-2 or TRBV6-3; 9 nucleotides agree with TRBD1. CDR3 length: 17 amino acids. Germline V CDR1 and CDR2: MNHEY, SVGEGT. V shed 4 bases and J 2 bases; nucleotides not matched to a gene: 8. The CDR3 sequence is CASSSGTGWATNEKLFF. As DNA, the CDR3 is TGTGCCAGCAGTTCAGGGACAGGGTGGGCGACTAATGAAAAACTGTTTTTT.

The chain couples TRBV11-2 to TRBJ2-2; 9 nucleotides align to TRBD1. This CDR3 is built from 15 residues. CDR1 is SGHAT and CDR2 is FQNNGV in the germline V gene. With V trimmed by 1 base and J by 6 bases, 3 bases remained unmatched. The CDR3, as DNA: TGTGCCAGCAGCTTAGCGGGACAGGGTGCCGGGGAGCTGTTTTTT. This encodes CASSLAGQGAGELFF.

This chain links TRBV12-5 with TRBJ2-1, with D possibly TRBD2 on 5 matching bases. Between the trimmed V and J ends, which lost 1 base and 6 bases, there was a span of 7 bases. This CDR3 comprises 13 residues. Germline V gene data show CDR1 as LGHNT and CDR2 as FRNRAP. Here the CDR3 reads CASGLADFNEQFF. CDR3 sequence (DNA): TGTGCTAGTGGTTTGGCGGACTTCAATGAGCAGTTCTTC.

This clone has just one count. The chain joins TRBV6-6 to TRBJ2-4, with 7 bases identical to TRBD1. CDR1 and CDR2 (germline): MNHNY, SVGAGI (reference sequence). The CDR3 totals 16 residues. J lost 5 bases, V lost 5 bases, and 12 bases had no gene match. As DNA, the CDR3 is TGTGCCAGCAGTCGACAGGGTATCTGGGTCGAAAACATTCAGTACTTC. This sequence encodes CASSRQGIWVENIQYF.

The chain uses TRBV18 and TRBJ2-7; 7 bases align to TRBD1. This CDR3 comprises 14 residues. V gave up 1 base and J gave up 4 bases; unmatched junction bases: 4. The V gene's germline CDR1 is KGHSH and CDR2 LQKENI. The DNA of the CDR3 is TGTGCCAGCTCACCACAGGGGGCGCAATACGAGCAGTACTTC. This encodes CASSPQGAQYEQYF. The full variable domain, its missing parts supplied by reference TRBV18 and TRBJ2-7, is NAGVMQNPRHLVRRRGQEARLRCSPMKGHSHVYWYRQLPEEGLKFMVYLQKENIIDESGMPKERFSAEFPKEGPSILRIQQVVRGDSAAYFCASSPQGAQYEQYFGPGTRLTVT.

The chain employs TRBV7-2 and TRBJ2-5, with TRBD2 identical over 9 bases. Germline trimming cut 4 bases from V and 4 bases from J; bases unmatched to any gene: 7. The length of the CDR3 is 15 residues. Germline loops: CDR1 SGHTA, CDR2 FQGNSA. In DNA form, the CDR3 reads TGTGCCAGCAGCTGGGGCGGGAGGGCCGGAGAGACCCAGTACTTC. This gives the protein CASSWGGRAGETQYF.

The chain has TRBV2 and TRBJ2-7; D remains unclear. Trimming shortened V by 4 bases and J by 8 bases, and 9 bases separated the two germline ends. CDR3 length: 11 residues. The germline V gene has CDR1 SNHLY and CDR2 FYNNEI. CDR3 in DNA: TGTGCCAGCAGTGTATCGGAGAAGCAGTACTTC. This codes for CASSVSEKQYF.

V and J are TRBV4-3 and TRBJ2-1; the match to TRBD1 covers 7 bases. The germline V gene encodes CDR1 LGHNA and CDR2 YSLEER. V lost 3 bases to trimming and J lost 3 bases; unmatched junction nucleotides: 5. The CDR3 loop spans 15 amino acids. This CDR3 is CASSQGQILYNEQFF. In nucleotides, the CDR3 is TGCGCCAGCAGCCAGGGACAGATCCTCTACAATGAGCAGTTCTTC.

The J gene is TRBJ1-1, the V gene TRBV11-2, with D possibly being TRBD1 (6 bases). CDR1 and CDR2 (germline): SGHAT, FQNNGV. V shed 5 bases and J shed 8 bases, with 18 bases lying between them. The CDR3 runs 14 residues. For the CDR3, the DNA is TGTGCCAGCAGCCGACCGACCATAGACAGGGAAGCTTTCTTT. Residues: CASSRPTIDREAFF.